In this sample, the clone carrying this T cell receptor (beta chain) turned up once. In the original processing: Cell counts per sample came from amplifying reference gene primers. TCRdb keeps only in-frame clones here, not all; method: immunoSEQ multiplex PCR. The V and J calls and clone size were taken over from that table, and D and trimming were inferred from the DNA. The sample contains 150,000 to 200,000 clones, 83% of which appear only once. The sample is drawn from a study of blood T cell repertoires in COVID-19. This receptor was obtained from a human donor in a cohort sampled during active COVID-19. Sequenced: peripheral blood.

This chain's CDR3 is CASSYTGEETQYF. The CDR3 bases are TGTGCCAGCAGTTACACAGGGGAAGAGACCCAGTACTTC. The rearrangement links TRBV5-6 to TRBJ2-5, with 7 bases lining up with TRBD1. J gave up 3 bases and V 5 bases, and 4 bases lay outside the gene matches. The germline gives CDR1 SGHDT, CDR2 YYEEEE. The CDR3 is 13 residues long.